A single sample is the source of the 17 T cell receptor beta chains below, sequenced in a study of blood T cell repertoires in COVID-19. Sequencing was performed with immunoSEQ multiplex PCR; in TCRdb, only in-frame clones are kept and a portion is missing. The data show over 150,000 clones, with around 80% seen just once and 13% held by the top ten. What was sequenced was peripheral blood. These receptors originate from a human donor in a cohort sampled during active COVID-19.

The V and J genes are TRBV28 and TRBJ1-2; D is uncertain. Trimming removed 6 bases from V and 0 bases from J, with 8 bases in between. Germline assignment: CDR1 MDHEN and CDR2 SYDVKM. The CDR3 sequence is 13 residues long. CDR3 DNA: TGTGCCAGCAGCTACCCCACTAACTATGGCTACACCTTC. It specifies CASSYPTNYGYTF.

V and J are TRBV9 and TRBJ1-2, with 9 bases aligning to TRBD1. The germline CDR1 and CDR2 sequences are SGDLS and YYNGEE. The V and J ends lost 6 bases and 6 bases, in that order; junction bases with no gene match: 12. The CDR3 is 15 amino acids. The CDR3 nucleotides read TGTGCCAGCACTAGGACAGGGGCGTTTGAAGATGGCTACACCTTC. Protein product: CASTRTGAFEDGYTF.

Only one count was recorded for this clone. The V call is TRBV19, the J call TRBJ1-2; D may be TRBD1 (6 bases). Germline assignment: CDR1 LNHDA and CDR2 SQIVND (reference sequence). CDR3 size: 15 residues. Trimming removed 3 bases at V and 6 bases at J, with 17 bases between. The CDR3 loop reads CASSIHDRPDNGYTF. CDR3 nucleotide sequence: TGTGCCAGTAGTATTCACGACAGGCCAGACAATGGCTACACCTTC.

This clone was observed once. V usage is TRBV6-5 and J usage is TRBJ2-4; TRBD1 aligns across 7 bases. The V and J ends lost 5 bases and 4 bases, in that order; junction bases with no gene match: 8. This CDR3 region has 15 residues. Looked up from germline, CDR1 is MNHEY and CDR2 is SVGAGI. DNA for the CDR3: TGTGCCAGCAGTCCACAGGGGACCTCAAAAAACATTCAGTACTTC. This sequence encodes CASSPQGTSKNIQYF.

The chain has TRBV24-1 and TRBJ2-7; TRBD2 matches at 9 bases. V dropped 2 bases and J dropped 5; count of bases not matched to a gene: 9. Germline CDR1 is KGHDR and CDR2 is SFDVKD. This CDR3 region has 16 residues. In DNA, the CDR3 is TGTGCCACCAGTGATTCAAATAGCGGGAGTCACCACGAGCAGTACTTC. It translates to CATSDSNSGSHHEQYF.

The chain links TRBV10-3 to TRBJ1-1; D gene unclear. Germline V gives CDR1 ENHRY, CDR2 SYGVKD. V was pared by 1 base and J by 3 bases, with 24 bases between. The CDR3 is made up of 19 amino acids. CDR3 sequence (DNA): TGTGCCATCAGTGAGTTCCAGGTGGTAAGTAACCAGAGGGACACTGAAGCTTTCTTT. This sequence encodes CAISEFQVVSNQRDTEAFF.

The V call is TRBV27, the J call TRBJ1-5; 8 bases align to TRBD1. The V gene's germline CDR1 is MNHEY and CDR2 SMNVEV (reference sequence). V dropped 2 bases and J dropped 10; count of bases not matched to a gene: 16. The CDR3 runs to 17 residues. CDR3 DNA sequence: TGTGCCAGCAGTTTAGGATTTACAGGGGGGGGTCCGAATCCCCAGCATTTT. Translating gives CASSLGFTGGGPNPQHF.

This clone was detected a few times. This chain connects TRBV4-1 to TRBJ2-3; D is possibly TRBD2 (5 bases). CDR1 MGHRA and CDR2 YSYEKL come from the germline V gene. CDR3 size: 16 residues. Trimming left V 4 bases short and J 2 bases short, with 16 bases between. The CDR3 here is CASSRRTDRHTDTQYF. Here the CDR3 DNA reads TGCGCCAGCAGCCGGAGGACTGATCGCCACACAGATACGCAGTATTTT.

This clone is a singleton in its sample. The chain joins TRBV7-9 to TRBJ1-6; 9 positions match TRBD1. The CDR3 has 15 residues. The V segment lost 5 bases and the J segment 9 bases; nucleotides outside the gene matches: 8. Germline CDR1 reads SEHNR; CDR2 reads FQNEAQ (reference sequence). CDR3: CASSPRDRVASPLHF. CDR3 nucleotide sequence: TGTGCCAGCAGCCCCCGGGACAGGGTAGCTTCACCCCTCCACTTT.

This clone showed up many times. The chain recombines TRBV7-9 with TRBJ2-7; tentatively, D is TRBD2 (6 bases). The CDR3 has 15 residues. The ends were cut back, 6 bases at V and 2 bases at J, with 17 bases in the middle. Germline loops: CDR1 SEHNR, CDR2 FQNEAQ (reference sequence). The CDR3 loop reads CASSHRDSDTYEQYF. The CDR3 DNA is TGTGCCAGCAGTCACCGGGACTCTGATACCTACGAGCAGTACTTC.

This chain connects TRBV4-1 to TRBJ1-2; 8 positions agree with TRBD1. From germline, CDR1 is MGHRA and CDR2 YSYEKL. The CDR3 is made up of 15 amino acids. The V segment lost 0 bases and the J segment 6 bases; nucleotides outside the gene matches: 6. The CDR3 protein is CASSQDGQGADGYTF. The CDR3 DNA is TGCGCCAGCAGCCAAGACGGGCAGGGGGCGGATGGCTACACCTTC.

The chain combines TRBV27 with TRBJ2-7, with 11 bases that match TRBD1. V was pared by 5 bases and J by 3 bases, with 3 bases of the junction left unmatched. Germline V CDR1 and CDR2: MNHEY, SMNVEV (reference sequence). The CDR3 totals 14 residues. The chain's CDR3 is CASSPGTGGYEQYF. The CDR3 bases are TGTGCCAGCAGTCCCGGGACAGGGGGCTACGAGCAGTACTTC.

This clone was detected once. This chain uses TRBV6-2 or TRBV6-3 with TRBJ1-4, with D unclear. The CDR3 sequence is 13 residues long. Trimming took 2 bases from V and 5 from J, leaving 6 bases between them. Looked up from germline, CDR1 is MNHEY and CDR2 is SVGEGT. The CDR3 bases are TGTGCCAGCAGTTACCGGGGAAATGAAAAACTGTTTTTT. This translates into CASSYRGNEKLFF.

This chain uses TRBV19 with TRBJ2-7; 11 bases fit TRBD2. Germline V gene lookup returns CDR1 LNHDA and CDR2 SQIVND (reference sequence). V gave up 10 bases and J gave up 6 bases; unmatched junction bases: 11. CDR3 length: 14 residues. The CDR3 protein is CATKTSGIPCEQYF. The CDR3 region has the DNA TGTGCCACCAAGACTAGCGGGATCCCCTGCGAGCAGTACTTC.

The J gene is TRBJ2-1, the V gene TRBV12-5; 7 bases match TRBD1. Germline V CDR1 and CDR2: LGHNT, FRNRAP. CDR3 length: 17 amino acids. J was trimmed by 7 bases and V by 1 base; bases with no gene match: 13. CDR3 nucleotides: TGTGCTAGTGGTTTGGCCCCCCGGGACAGAAACCGGAATGAGCAGTTCTTC. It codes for CASGLAPRDRNRNEQFF.

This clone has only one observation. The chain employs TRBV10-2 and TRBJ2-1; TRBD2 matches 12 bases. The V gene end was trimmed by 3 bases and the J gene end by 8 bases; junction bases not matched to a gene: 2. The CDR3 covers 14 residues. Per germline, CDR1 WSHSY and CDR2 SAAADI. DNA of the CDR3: TGCGCCAGCAGTGATCGACTAGCGGGAGATGAGCAGTTCTTC. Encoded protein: CASSDRLAGDEQFF.

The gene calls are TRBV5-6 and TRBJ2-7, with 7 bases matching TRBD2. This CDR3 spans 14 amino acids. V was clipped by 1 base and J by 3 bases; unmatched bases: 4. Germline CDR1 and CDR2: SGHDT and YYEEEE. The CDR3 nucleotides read TGTGCCAGCAGCTTGATGCTAGCGGTCTACGAGCAGTACTTC. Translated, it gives CASSLMLAVYEQYF. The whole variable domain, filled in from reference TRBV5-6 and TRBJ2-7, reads DAGVTQSPTHLIKTRGQQVTLRCSPKSGHDTVSWYQQALGQGPQFIFQYYEEEERQRGNFPDRFSGHQFPNYSSELNVNALLLGDSALYLCASSLMLAVYEQYFGPGTRLTVT.